Listed below are T cell receptor beta chains from one sample, sequenced in a study of T cells in Graves' hyperthyroidism and ophthalmopathy. A single record per CDR3 protein comes from TCRdb applying MiXCR to the multiplex PCR reads. The sample lists about 360,000 distinct CDR3 sequences, 13% occurring once. Sequenced: blood. These receptor sequences come from a woman aged 18-29 years with Graves' hyperthyroidism. CDR3s include the opening cysteine and the closing phenylalanine or tryptophan. D genes are given only for firm matches. A clone size is listed for some rows: how often the clone was seen (once, few, many), or a class if it is expanded.

cdr3_nt,cdr3_aa,v_call,clone_size,d_call,j_call
TGTGCCAGCAGCTTGGCCCCCTCGGGGAAGGGGAATCAGCCCCAGCATTTT,CASSLAPSGKGNQPQHF,TRBV7-8,many,NA,TRBJ1-5
TGTGCCTCAGCAGGGGGCGCGACGAATTCACCCCTCCACTTT,CASAGGATNSPLHF,TRBV28,many,TRBD1,TRBJ1-6
TGTGCCAGTAGTGGGCAGCGGATCGTCTATGGCTACACCTTC,CASSGQRIVYGYTF,TRBV19,NA,NA,TRBJ1-2
TGTGCCAGCAGCCTACCAGGGGGGACAGGGGGCCATGGCTACACCTTC,CASSLPGGTGGHGYTF,TRBV28,many,TRBD1,TRBJ1-2
TGTGCCAGCAGCCAAGTATCGGCTCCGGCGGGTGAAAAACTGTTTTTT,CASSQVSAPAGEKLFF,TRBV3-1,many,NA,TRBJ1-4
TGTGCCAGCAGTTCTACAGGGGGCAATCAGCCCCAGCATTTT,CASSSTGGNQPQHF,TRBV6-1,many,TRBD1,TRBJ1-5
TGTGCCCAAACAACCCAGACAGAGACCCAGTACTTC,CAQTTQTETQYF,TRBV30,many,NA,TRBJ2-5
TGTGCCAGCAGCCCGGGACAGGGCCACGAGCAGTACTTC,CASSPGQGHEQYF,TRBV2,many,TRBD1,TRBJ2-7
TGTGCCAGCAGTTTCCGACAGGGAGGTTCACCCCTCCACTTT,CASSFRQGGSPLHF,TRBV28,many,TRBD1,TRBJ1-6
TGCAGTGCTAGAGATAGGACTAGCGGGAGGGGCCCATACGAGCAGTACTTC,CSARDRTSGRGPYEQYF,TRBV20-1,many,TRBD2,TRBJ2-7
TGTGCCAGTAGTATGTTAGGGGCTGGCAATCAGCCCCAGCATTTT,CASSMLGAGNQPQHF,TRBV19,NA,NA,TRBJ1-5
TGCAGTGCGCAGGCAGGGGGTGAAGAGACCCAGTACTTC,CSAQAGGEETQYF,TRBV20-1,many,TRBD1,TRBJ2-5
TGTGCCAGCATCCAGGGGTACGCGAACACCGGGGAGCTGTTTTTT,CASIQGYANTGELFF,TRBV6-1,many,NA,TRBJ2-2
TGCAGTGCGGGAGCAGGGAGTTCACCCCTCCACTTT,CSAGAGSSPLHF,TRBV20-1,many,NA,TRBJ1-6
TGCAGCGTTGGACAGGGCGGCCAAGAGACCCAGTACTTC,CSVGQGGQETQYF,TRBV29-1,many,TRBD1,TRBJ2-5
TGCGCCAGCAGCCAAGAAAGGGGGACCTACGAGCAGTACTTC,CASSQERGTYEQYF,TRBV4-1,NA,NA,TRBJ2-7
TGTGCCAGCTCACCGACGGGACAGGTCAATCAGCCCCAGCATTTT,CASSPTGQVNQPQHF,TRBV18,many,TRBD1,TRBJ1-5
TGTGCCAGCAGCTTGGGACACCGGAACACTGAAGCTTTCTTT,CASSLGHRNTEAFF,TRBV5-8,many,NA,TRBJ1-1
TGTGCCAGCAGAGGGACAAGTGGGACTGAAGCTTTCTTT,CASRGTSGTEAFF,TRBV2,many,NA,TRBJ1-1
TGTGCCAGCAGTTTGGATGTGGGGGGCAGCGGAGGAAACACCATATATTTT,CASSLDVGGSGGNTIYF,TRBV28,many,NA,TRBJ1-3
TGTGCCAGCAGCTTCTCCAGGACAGGGTCAGATACGCAGTATTTT,CASSFSRTGSDTQYF,TRBV11-2,many,TRBD1,TRBJ2-3
TGTGCCAGCAGTTTTCAGACCCTAGATGAGCAGTTCTTC,CASSFQTLDEQFF,TRBV12-3/TRBV12-4,many,NA,TRBJ2-1
TGTGCCAGCAGCCCAAGCCCCGGGTCTTCACCCCATGGCTACACCTTC,CASSPSPGSSPHGYTF,TRBV28,NA,NA,TRBJ1-2
TGTGCCAGCAGCCCAGCGCTAGCGGCGCCGTTCTTC,CASSPALAAPFF,TRBV12-3/TRBV12-4,many,TRBD2,TRBJ2-1
TGTGCCAGCAGCTCCCATTCCACTGAAGCTTTCTTT,CASSSHSTEAFF,TRBV7-8,NA,NA,TRBJ1-1
TGTGCCAGCAGACTATGGGGGGACGGAGGGGCGCAACGGGACCCGGGGGCCAATGAGCAGTTCTTC,CASRLWGDGGAQRDPGANEQFF,TRBV7-9,many,NA,TRBJ2-1
TGTGCCAGCGCCCTCCAGTTTAGCACAGATACGCAGTATTTT,CASALQFSTDTQYF,TRBV5-5,NA,NA,TRBJ2-3
TGCAGTGCCAACCCCGGGACTAGCGGGGCCTACAATGAGCAGTTCTTC,CSANPGTSGAYNEQFF,TRBV20-1,many,TRBD2,TRBJ2-1
TGTGCCAGCAGCTTTCCCACAGGGTCGGACGAGCAGTACTTC,CASSFPTGSDEQYF,TRBV13,many,NA,TRBJ2-7
TGTGCCAGCAGTTACTCTCTTACCTCCCGGCCCGACGTCAAAATGAACACTGAAGCTTTCTTT,CASSYSLTSRPDVKMNTEAFF,TRBV6-2/TRBV6-3,many,NA,TRBJ1-1
TGTGCCAGCAGCTTAGCGGTGAGCGGGGGGGCCTACGAGCAGTACTTC,CASSLAVSGGAYEQYF,TRBV7-2,many,TRBD2,TRBJ2-7
TGTGCCAGCTCACCATTTTCAGGGGGCTTCCAAGAGACCCAGTACTTC,CASSPFSGGFQETQYF,TRBV18,NA,TRBD1,TRBJ2-5
TGTGCTACTGTACAGGGTTTGACTAGCGGGAGAATAGGCTCCTACGAGCAGTACTTC,CATVQGLTSGRIGSYEQYF,TRBV10-3,many,TRBD2,TRBJ2-7
TGTGCCTGGAGTGTACAAGGGAACACTGAAGCTTTCTTT,CAWSVQGNTEAFF,TRBV30,many,NA,TRBJ1-1
TGTGCCAGCAGCCAAGATGGTCACGCAGTGAACACTGAAGCTTTCTTT,CASSQDGHAVNTEAFF,TRBV3-1,many,NA,TRBJ1-1
TGTGCCAGCAGCCTCGGCGGAGGGCAGCACACTGAAGCTTTCTTT,CASSLGGGQHTEAFF,TRBV7-6,many,NA,TRBJ1-1
TGCAGCGTTAGGGCCCTCTATGGCTACACCTTC,CSVRALYGYTF,TRBV29-1,many,NA,TRBJ1-2
TGTGCCAGCCTGAAGAGTTCCTACAATGAGCAGTTCTTC,CASLKSSYNEQFF,TRBV13,many,NA,TRBJ2-1
TGTGCCAGCAGTACTTGGACGCAACCCCTCCACTTT,CASSTWTQPLHF,TRBV28,many,NA,TRBJ1-6
TGTGCCACCAGTGACCGGGACAGGCTTTCCAATGAGCAGTTCTTC,CATSDRDRLSNEQFF,TRBV24-1,many,TRBD1,TRBJ2-1
TGCAGCGTTGATAGGGGTTTCTATGGCTACACCTTC,CSVDRGFYGYTF,TRBV29-1,NA,NA,TRBJ1-2
TGTGCCAGCAGTCCAGGGTCAGATACGCAGTATTTT,CASSPGSDTQYF,TRBV11-2,many,NA,TRBJ2-3
TGCGCCAGCAGCCAAGTTTTGGAGAAAAATGGAAACACCATATATTTT,CASSQVLEKNGNTIYF,TRBV4-1,NA,NA,TRBJ1-3
TGTGCCAGCAGTGAACTGACTAGCTCTGAGACCCAGTACTTC,CASSELTSSETQYF,TRBV2,many,TRBD2,TRBJ2-5
TGCGCCAGCAGGATGCAGGGGGCCTCAGATACGCAGTATTTT,CASRMQGASDTQYF,TRBV5-1,few,TRBD1,TRBJ2-3
TGCAGTGCTTCCCGGGCCAACGTCCTGACTTTC,CSASRANVLTF,TRBV20-1,many,NA,TRBJ2-6
TGTGCCAGCAGCACAGGGGGCGCCTTCCTGGGTACGCAGTATTTT,CASSTGGAFLGTQYF,TRBV6-1,few,TRBD1,TRBJ2-3
TGCGCCAGCAGCCAAGATTTGCAGGGTCCCTACGAGCAGTACTTC,CASSQDLQGPYEQYF,TRBV4-3,few,NA,TRBJ2-7
TGTGCCTGGAGTCGGCAGGTCGAGGCTTTCTTT,CAWSRQVEAFF,TRBV30,many,NA,TRBJ1-1
TGTGCCAGCAGCTTAAAGGTCTCAGGGGGCGAGGTCTCTGGGGCCAACGTCCTGACTTTC,CASSLKVSGGEVSGANVLTF,TRBV7-3,few,TRBD1,TRBJ2-6
TGTGCCAGCAGTTACTGGTACAGGGCAACTGAAGCTTTCTTT,CASSYWYRATEAFF,TRBV6-5,few,NA,TRBJ1-1
TGTGCCAGCAGTGAGCCCGGGACTAGACGCTCCTACAATGAGCAGTTCTTC,CASSEPGTRRSYNEQFF,TRBV2,many,TRBD2,TRBJ2-1
TGTGCCAGCAGAGGCGGACAGGGCCCTCACGCCCTCCACTTT,CASRGGQGPHALHF,TRBV27,many,TRBD1,TRBJ1-6
TGTGCCAGTAGTAACTCTTTAGGGGGGAGGCAGTTCTTC,CASSNSLGGRQFF,TRBV19,NA,NA,TRBJ2-1
TGTGCCAGCAGTTCCACTAGCGGGGGGGCCCACGAGCAGTACTTC,CASSSTSGGAHEQYF,TRBV28,many,TRBD2,TRBJ2-7